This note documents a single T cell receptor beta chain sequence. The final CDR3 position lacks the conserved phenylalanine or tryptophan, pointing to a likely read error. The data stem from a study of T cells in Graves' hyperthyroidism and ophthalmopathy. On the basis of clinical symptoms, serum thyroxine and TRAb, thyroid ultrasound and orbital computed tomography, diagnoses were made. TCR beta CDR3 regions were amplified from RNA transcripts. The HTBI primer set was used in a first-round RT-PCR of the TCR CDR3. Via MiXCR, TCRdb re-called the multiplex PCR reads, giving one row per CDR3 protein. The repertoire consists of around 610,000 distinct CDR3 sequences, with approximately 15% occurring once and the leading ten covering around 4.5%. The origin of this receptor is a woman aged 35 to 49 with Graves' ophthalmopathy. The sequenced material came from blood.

CDR3 residues: CASTAWRGPLSGANVLTL. The DNA for the CDR3 is TGTGCCAGCACCGCCTGGAGGGGGCCCTTGTCTGGGGCCAACGTCCTGACTCTC. The rearrangement links TRBV6-2 or TRBV6-3 to TRBJ2-6, with D possibly TRBD1 on 7 matching bases. CDR1 is MNHEY and CDR2 is SVGEGT in the germline V gene. Trimming cost V 7 bases and J 1 base, with 20 bases left between them. The CDR3 covers 18 residues.